The clone carrying this TCR beta chain was observed a single time. What it binds is unknown. This CDR3 is 14 amino acids long. Trimming stripped 7 bases from V and 5 bases from J, with 17 bases between. Germline assignment: CDR1 LNHDA and CDR2 SQIVND (reference sequence). These data come from a study of PD-1 blockade in classical Hodgkin lymphoma. Using immunoSEQ multiplex PCR, the repertoire was profiled, and TCRdb retains in-frame clones only, with some absent. The table records about 32,000 clones, 81% of them present only once. Regarding the study as a whole: Baseline TCR diversity was reportedly lower in newly diagnosed patients than healthy donors.

The sample's time point: cycle 4 day 1 (C4D1), after 5 to 7 weeks of nivolumab. Brentuximab vedotin exposure varied among the patients, all of whom had relapsed after autologous stem cell transplantation. Best responses included complete response and partial response; otherwise, the best response was progressive disease. The rearrangement links TRBV19 to TRBJ1-1; D remains unclear. The receptor comes from a human donor with classical Hodgkin lymphoma. This sample comprised peripheral blood mononuclear cells (PBMCs), obtained before the fourth cycle of nivolumab. The CDR3 sequence is CASTITFRGTEAFF. The CDR3 DNA is TGTGCCAGTACCATAACCTTCCGGGGAACTGAAGCTTTCTTT.